A selection of T cell receptor beta chains follows, all from one sample in a study of T cell responses to AZD1222 COVID-19 vaccine. Sequenced by immunoSEQ multiplex PCR; TCRdb stores in-frame clones only, minus some. The sample records some 150,000 clones, approximately 89% being singletons. The sequencing here drew on peripheral blood, taken on day 0 of AZD1222 vaccination. Every receptor here comes from an adult in good health. The CDR3 runs from the conserved cysteine through the conserved F or W. A D gene is named only where the DNA matches it firmly.

v_call: TRBV7-3; d_call: NA; j_call: TRBJ1-5; cdr3_aa: CASSFRFDQPQHF
v_call: TRBV18; d_call: TRBD2; j_call: TRBJ2-3; cdr3_aa: CASSPASGSLASTDTQYF
v_call: TRBV7-9; d_call: NA; j_call: TRBJ2-2; cdr3_aa: CASSRAKSGELFF
v_call: TRBV19; d_call: NA; j_call: TRBJ1-1; cdr3_aa: CASSSRGGTEAFF
v_call: TRBV12-3/TRBV12-4; d_call: NA; j_call: TRBJ2-1; cdr3_aa: CASSPTRVNEQFF
v_call: TRBV25-1; d_call: NA; j_call: TRBJ1-6; cdr3_aa: CASNVAGPLHF
v_call: TRBV6-2/TRBV6-3; d_call: NA; j_call: TRBJ1-1; cdr3_aa: CASSYVDTEAFF
v_call: TRBV6-6; d_call: NA; j_call: TRBJ1-1; cdr3_aa: CASSYGQLNTEAFF
v_call: TRBV5-1; d_call: NA; j_call: TRBJ1-1; cdr3_aa: CASSLEGPNTEAFF
v_call: TRBV21-1; d_call: NA; j_call: TRBJ1-5; cdr3_aa: CASPKSTGEGNQPQHF
v_call: TRBV7-8; d_call: NA; j_call: TRBJ1-3; cdr3_aa: CASSFGVGASGNTIYF
v_call: TRBV10-3; d_call: NA; j_call: TRBJ1-4; cdr3_aa: CAISEVQGEGTNEKLFF
v_call: TRBV5-1; d_call: NA; j_call: TRBJ1-1; cdr3_aa: CASSLGRTEAFF
v_call: TRBV2; d_call: TRBD1; j_call: TRBJ1-1; cdr3_aa: CASRGQQNTEAFF
v_call: TRBV19; d_call: TRBD1; j_call: TRBJ2-1; cdr3_aa: CASSFQGARGARWHHNEQFF
v_call: TRBV7-2; d_call: NA; j_call: TRBJ1-2; cdr3_aa: CASSLSDSYGYTF
v_call: TRBV6-1; d_call: NA; j_call: TRBJ1-5; cdr3_aa: CASSEGGSNQPQHF
v_call: TRBV6-5; d_call: NA; j_call: TRBJ1-2; cdr3_aa: CASSYSLGKGGYTF
v_call: TRBV27; d_call: NA; j_call: TRBJ1-1; cdr3_aa: CASSARARNTEAFF
v_call: TRBV4-1; d_call: NA; j_call: TRBJ2-3; cdr3_aa: CASSQGADTQYF
v_call: TRBV5-6; d_call: NA; j_call: TRBJ2-1; cdr3_aa: CASSGTRGEFDNEQFF
v_call: TRBV7-2; d_call: NA; j_call: TRBJ2-3; cdr3_aa: CASSLLRVVTDTQYF
v_call: TRBV6-2/TRBV6-3; d_call: NA; j_call: TRBJ1-5; cdr3_aa: CASSRSGSHSNQPQHF
v_call: TRBV3-1/TRBV3-2; d_call: NA; j_call: TRBJ1-2; cdr3_aa: CASSKRQVADYGYTF
v_call: TRBV5-1; d_call: TRBD1; j_call: TRBJ1-2; cdr3_aa: CASSLMQGVNYGYTF
v_call: TRBV7-9; d_call: TRBD2; j_call: TRBJ2-7; cdr3_aa: CASSPGIAGDYEQYF
v_call: TRBV2; d_call: TRBD2; j_call: TRBJ2-4; cdr3_aa: CASSEADGRGKNIQYF
v_call: TRBV13; d_call: NA; j_call: TRBJ2-1; cdr3_aa: CASSLRTRNYNEQFF